The source of this T cell receptor (beta chain) is a study of regulatory T cells in long-lasting Graves disease. This clonotype was counted between two and nine times. Time point given: newly diagnosed GD, antithyroid drugs for less than 3 months. PBMC RNA was the source of the TCR library. The CDR3 runs to 15 residues. The germline gives CDR1 WNHNN, CDR2 SYGVQD (reference sequence). After removal of 2 bases from V and 2 bases from J, the junction contained 4 bases not matched to a gene. Construction of TCR beta libraries relied on iRepertoire HTBI primers and on Arm-PCR targeting CDR3 regions. TCRdb reprocessed the multiplex PCR reads with MiXCR, giving one entry per CDR3 protein. Seen here are more than 350,000 distinct CDR3 sequences, approximately 15% observed once, and the top ten hold about a sixth. The same specimen was also included in a second study, on T cells in Graves' hyperthyroidism and ophthalmopathy.

Material: peripheral blood mononuclear cells (PBMCs), obtained at new diagnosis, from a patient treated with antithyroid drugs. The V gene is TRBV10-1, the J gene TRBJ2-7; 9 nucleotides match TRBD1. This clonotype was obtained from a woman in her twenties or thirties with Graves disease. CDR3 region: CASSEKTGGPYEQYF. CDR3 nucleotides: TGCGCCAGCAGTGAGAAGACAGGGGGTCCCTACGAGCAGTACTTC.